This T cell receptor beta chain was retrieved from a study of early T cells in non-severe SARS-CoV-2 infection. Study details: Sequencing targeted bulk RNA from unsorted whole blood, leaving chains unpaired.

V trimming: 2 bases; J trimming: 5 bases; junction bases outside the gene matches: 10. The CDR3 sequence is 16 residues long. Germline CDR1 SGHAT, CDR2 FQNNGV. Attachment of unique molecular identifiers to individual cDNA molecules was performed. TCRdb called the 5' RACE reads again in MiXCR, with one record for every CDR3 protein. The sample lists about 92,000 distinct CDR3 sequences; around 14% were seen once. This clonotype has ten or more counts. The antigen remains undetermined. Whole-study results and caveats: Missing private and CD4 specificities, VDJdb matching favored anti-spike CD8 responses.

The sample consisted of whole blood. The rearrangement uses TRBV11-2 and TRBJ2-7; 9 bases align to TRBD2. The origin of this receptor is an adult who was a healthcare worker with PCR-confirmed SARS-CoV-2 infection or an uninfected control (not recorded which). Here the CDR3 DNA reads TGTGCCAGCAGCTTACTGAACCAAGCGGGAGGTCACGAGCAGTACTTC. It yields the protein CASSLLNQAGGHEQYF.